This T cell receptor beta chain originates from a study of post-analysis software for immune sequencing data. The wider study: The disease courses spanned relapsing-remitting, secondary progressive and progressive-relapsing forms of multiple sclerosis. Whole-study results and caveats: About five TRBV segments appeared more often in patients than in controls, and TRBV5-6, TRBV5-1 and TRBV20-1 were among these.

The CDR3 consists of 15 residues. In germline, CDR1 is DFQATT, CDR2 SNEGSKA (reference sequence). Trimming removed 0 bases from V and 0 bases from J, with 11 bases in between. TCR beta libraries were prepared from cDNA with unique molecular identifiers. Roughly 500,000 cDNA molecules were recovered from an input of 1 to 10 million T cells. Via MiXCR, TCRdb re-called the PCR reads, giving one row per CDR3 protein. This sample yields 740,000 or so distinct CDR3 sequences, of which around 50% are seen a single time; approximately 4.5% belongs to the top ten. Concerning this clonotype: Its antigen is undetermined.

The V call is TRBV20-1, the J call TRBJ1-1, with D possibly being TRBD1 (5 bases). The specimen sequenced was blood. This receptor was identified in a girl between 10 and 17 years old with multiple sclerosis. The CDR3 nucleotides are TGCAGTGCTAGAGAGGGGGGATTAATGAACACTGAAGCTTTCTTT. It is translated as CSAREGGLMNTEAFF.